What follows are 4 T cell receptor beta chains derived from one specimen sequenced in a study of T-cell reconstitution after alpha-beta-depleted transplantation in children. The TCRbeta library was prepared with unique molecular identifiers. TCRdb processed the PCR reads anew with MiXCR; each CDR3 protein has one entry. The table records approximately 630,000 distinct CDR3 sequences, around 12% of them present only once. The sequences come from PBMCs, collected before TCRalphabeta/CD19-depleted stem cell transplant. The receptor set was obtained from a girl aged 2-10 years with congenital amegakaryocytic thrombocytopenia, due to receive a stem cell transplant.

In its sample, this clonotype was seen a few times. The rearrangement uses TRBV5-1 and TRBJ2-1; 7 positions agree with TRBD2. Germline V gene lookup returns CDR1 SGHRS and CDR2 YFSETQ. The trim removed 1 base at V and 1 base at J, leaving 5 bases unmatched. This CDR3 comprises 16 residues. CDR3 nucleotides: TGCGCCAGCAGCTTGCTAGGACTAGTGTCCTACAATGAGCAGTTCTTC. Encoded protein: CASSLLGLVSYNEQFF.

The sample holds one count of this clonotype. The CDR3 region is CAISELSGGTDTQYF. Written as DNA, the CDR3 is TGTGCCATCAGCGAGCTCAGCGGGGGCACAGATACGCAGTATTTT. This chain links TRBV10-3 with TRBJ2-3; 7 bases are shared with TRBD2. The CDR3 has 15 residues. Germline values: CDR1 ENHRY, CDR2 SYGVKD. V trimming: 6 bases; J trimming: 1 base; junction bases outside the gene matches: 7.

This clonotype was found many times. CDR3 loop: CASSQVQGDEQYF. DNA of the CDR3: TGCGCCAGCAGCCAGGTACAGGGGGACGAGCAGTACTTC. The rearrangement joins TRBV4-1 to TRBJ2-7; 8 positions agree with TRBD1. The J segment lost 5 bases and the V segment lost 3 bases, leaving 3 bases of the junction unmatched. This CDR3 is 13 amino acids long. Germline V gene sequence: CDR1 MGHRA, CDR2 YSYEKL.

This clonotype was found many times. The CDR3 sequence is CASTKGLRPDTQYF. In DNA, the CDR3 is TGTGCCAGCACCAAGGGACTCCGCCCAGATACGCAGTATTTT. The chain couples TRBV6-1 to TRBJ2-3; D may be TRBD2 (6 bases). The CDR3 totals 14 residues. Trimming cost V 7 bases and J 4 bases, with 15 bases left between them. In germline, CDR1 is MNHNS, CDR2 SASEGT.